This T cell receptor beta chain was documented in a study of cytomegalovirus exposure and HLA in healthy donors. This clone was recorded a few times. V dropped 6 bases and J dropped 7; count of bases not matched to a gene: 9. CDR3 size: 15 residues. Germline V gene sequence: CDR1 LNHDA, CDR2 SQIVND (reference sequence). PCR amplification relied on 60 Vbeta primers (plus 13 Jbeta primers). TCRdb keeps only in-frame clones here, not all; method: immunoSEQ multiplex PCR. The table includes fewer than 120,000 clones, over 60% detected once. What was sequenced was PBMCs. This TCR was sampled from a woman in her 30s in good health and CMV-seronegative. The V and J genes are TRBV19 and TRBJ2-1; 10 bases agree with TRBD1. The CDR3 nucleotides read TGTGCCAGTAGGACAGGGACAGGGGCAGGTAATGAGCAGTTCTTC. This encodes CASRTGTGAGNEQFF.